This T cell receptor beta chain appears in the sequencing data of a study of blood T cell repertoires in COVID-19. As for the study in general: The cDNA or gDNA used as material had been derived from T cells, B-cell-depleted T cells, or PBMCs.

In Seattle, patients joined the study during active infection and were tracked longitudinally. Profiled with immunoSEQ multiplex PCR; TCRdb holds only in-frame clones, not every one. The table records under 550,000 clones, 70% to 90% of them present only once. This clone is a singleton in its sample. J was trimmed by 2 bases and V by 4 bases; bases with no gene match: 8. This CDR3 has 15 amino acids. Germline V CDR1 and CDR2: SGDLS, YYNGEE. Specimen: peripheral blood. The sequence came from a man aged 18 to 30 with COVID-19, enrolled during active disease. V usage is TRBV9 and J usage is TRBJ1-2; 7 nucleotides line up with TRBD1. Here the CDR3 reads CASSPQGTENYGYTF. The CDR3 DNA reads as TGTGCCAGCAGCCCCCAGGGGACAGAGAACTATGGCTACACCTTC. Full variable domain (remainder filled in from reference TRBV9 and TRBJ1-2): DSGVTQTPKHLITATGQRVTLRCSPRSGDLSVYWYQQSLDQGLQFLIQYYNGEERAKGNILERFSAQQFPDLHSELNLSSLELGDSALYFCASSPQGTENYGYTFGSGTRLTVV.